Listed here is a single T cell receptor beta chain. As handled by the study authors: From reference gene primer amplification, estimates of nucleated cell counts were derived. The repertoire was sequenced with immunoSEQ multiplex PCR; TCRdb's copy has only in-frame clones and lacks some. V and J calls and clone size come straight from that table; D and trimming were deduced from the DNA. The repertoire consists of about 40,000 clones, with 86% occurring once and the leading ten covering around 20%. The data stem from a study of blood T cell repertoires in COVID-19. Study-wide background: Sites in the United States, Italy and Spain provided acute and convalescent COVID-19 samples.

The V gene lost 0 bases and the J gene lost 7 bases, with 12 bases spanning the gap. The V gene's germline CDR1 is GTSNPN and CDR2 SVGIG (reference sequence). The CDR3 is 13 amino acids. This rearrangement joins TRBV30 to TRBJ1-2; TRBD1 might be the D (6 bases). The sequenced sample was peripheral blood. The receptor comes from a man in his fifties in a cohort sampled during active COVID-19. The CDR3 is CAWSVQGPRGYTF. CDR3 sequence (DNA): TGTGCCTGGAGTGTACAGGGACCACGTGGCTACACCTTC.